This T cell receptor (beta chain) was identified in a study of technical replicates of blood from a handful of donors. The length of the CDR3 is 14 residues. Trimming left V 5 bases short and J 6 bases short, with 14 bases between. Germline values: CDR1 MNHNY, CDR2 SVGAGI (reference sequence). Assay: immunoSEQ multiplex PCR; the TCRdb copy retains only in-frame clones and omits some. Altogether some 94,000 clones are present, approximately 94% being singletons, with the ten largest covering around 0.33%. Sequencing used T cells isolated from PBMCs. This sequence joins TRBV6-6 and TRBJ1-5; possibly TRBD1 for D (5 bases). This TCR was recovered from a human donor in good health. This chain's CDR3 is CASSPTAGGQPQHF. The DNA for the CDR3 is TGTGCCAGCAGTCCTACCGCGGGGGGTCAGCCCCAGCATTTT.